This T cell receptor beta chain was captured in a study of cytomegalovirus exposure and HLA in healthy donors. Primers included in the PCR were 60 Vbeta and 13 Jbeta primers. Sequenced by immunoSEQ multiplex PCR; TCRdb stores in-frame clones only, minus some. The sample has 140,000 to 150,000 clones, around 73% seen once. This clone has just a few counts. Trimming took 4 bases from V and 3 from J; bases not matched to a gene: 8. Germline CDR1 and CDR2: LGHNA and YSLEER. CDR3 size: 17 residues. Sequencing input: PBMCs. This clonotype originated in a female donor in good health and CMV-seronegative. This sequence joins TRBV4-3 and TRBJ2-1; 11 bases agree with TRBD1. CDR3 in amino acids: CASSPSWGTGGYNEQFF. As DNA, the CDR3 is TGCGCCAGCAGCCCATCCTGGGGGACAGGGGGCTACAATGAGCAGTTCTTC.